These 26 T cell receptor beta chains were all obtained from the same sample, sequenced in a study of blood T cells in healthy people across ages. Next came a second PCR, run for about 7 to 12 cycles, which used a sample-barcoded 5' primer along with a J-beta primer mix. TCRdb re-derived calls from the 5' RACE reads in MiXCR, one entry per CDR3 protein. The top ten hold about 0.72% of the sample, which has around 1,000,000 distinct CDR3 sequences, under 30% seen once. The sample also formed part of further work on T cells of mothers and their children.

Material: blood. The receptors stem from a girl aged 2 to 10 in good health.

This clonotype was detected a few times. This sequence joins TRBV5-6 and TRBJ2-3; 10 bases agree with TRBD2. The CDR3 is 15 amino acids. Per the germline V gene, CDR1 is SGHDT and CDR2 is YYEEEE. The V gene end was trimmed by 0 bases and the J gene end by 5 bases; junction bases not matched to a gene: 3. The CDR3 loop reads CASSLESSGRDTQYF. Written as DNA, the CDR3 is TGTGCCAGCAGCTTGGAATCTAGCGGGAGAGATACGCAGTATTTT.

The chain couples TRBV28 to TRBJ1-6, with D perhaps TRBD1 (5 bases). Germline V gene lookup returns CDR1 MDHEN and CDR2 SYDVKM. Trimming removed 7 bases from V and 9 bases from J, with 13 bases in between. The CDR3 has 13 residues. The CDR3 region is CASIRDLSSPLHF. The CDR3 DNA follows: TGTGCCAGCATTAGGGACCTGAGTTCACCCCTCCACTTT.

The chain links TRBV29-1 to TRBJ1-2; the D gene is possibly TRBD1 (5 bases). From germline, CDR1 is SQVTM and CDR2 ANQGSEA. With 5 bases removed from V and 6 bases from J, the gap between germline ends came to 10 bases. The CDR3 length is 11 residues. The CDR3 is CSVRGGDGYTF. The CDR3 DNA reads TGCAGCGTTCGCGGGGGGGATGGCTACACCTTC.

The chain is built from TRBV2 and TRBJ2-5; perhaps TRBD1 as D (6 bases). The closer fit of TRBJ2-7 to the DNA end suggests the J call may be wrong. Germline V gene sequence: CDR1 SNHLY, CDR2 FYNNEI. This CDR3 has 15 amino acids. CDR3 sequence: CASSPRPTGTYEQYF. DNA for the CDR3: TGTGCCAGCAGTCCCCGACCAACAGGGACCTACGAGCAGTACTTC.

V usage is TRBV4-1 and J usage is TRBJ2-3; TRBD2 matches at 15 bases. The CDR3 loop spans 15 amino acids. The V and J ends lost 4 bases and 7 bases, in that order; junction bases with no gene match: 3. The germline gives CDR1 MGHRA, CDR2 YSYEKL. The CDR3 region is CASSRGLAGGNTQYF. DNA of the CDR3: TGCGCCAGCAGCCGCGGACTAGCGGGGGGGAATACGCAGTATTTT.

This clonotype was seen only a few times. This chain links TRBV10-3 with TRBJ1-3; 8 bases are shared with TRBD1. The CDR3 covers 16 residues. Germline CDR1 reads ENHRY; CDR2 reads SYGVKD. The ends lost 8 bases at V and 4 bases at J; junction bases unmatched: 13. The CDR3: CAIGETGDDFGNTIYF. The CDR3 DNA sequence: TGTGCCATCGGAGAGACAGGGGACGACTTCGGAAACACCATATATTTT.

This clonotype turned up a few times. V is TRBV6-6 and J is TRBJ1-2; D ambiguous. V was clipped by 8 bases and J by 6 bases, with 19 bases between them. This CDR3 has 14 amino acids. Germline V CDR1 and CDR2: MNHNY, SVGAGI (reference sequence). Here the CDR3 reads CASGLGEAYNGYTF. CDR3 DNA: TGTGCCAGCGGACTTGGGGAGGCCTATAATGGCTACACCTTC.

This clonotype has more than one count but fewer than ten. This chain joins TRBV29-1 and TRBJ2-7; D ambiguous. The CDR3 covers 15 residues. CDR1 is SQVTM and CDR2 is ANQGSEA in the germline V gene. V gave up 1 base and J gave up 2 bases, with 15 bases separating them. The CDR3 is CSVEGSAENTYEQYF. The CDR3 DNA reads as TGCAGCGTTGAAGGGTCGGCAGAGAATACCTACGAGCAGTACTTC.

J is TRBJ2-1 and V is TRBV29-1; tentatively, D is TRBD1 (6 bases). The CDR3 runs 15 residues. Trimming took off 0 bases at V and 7 bases at J, with 16 bases between the two ends. CDR1 SQVTM and CDR2 ANQGSEA come from the germline V gene. The CDR3 DNA sequence: TGCAGCGTTGAAGAAGAACTAACAGGGTCAAATGAGCAGTTCTTC. Amino acid sequence: CSVEEELTGSNEQFF.

V gene TRBV7-2 combines with J gene TRBJ2-5, with 8 positions matching TRBD2. The J call may be incorrect, as the DNA end agrees better with TRBJ2-1. This CDR3 is built from 13 residues. CDR1 is SGHTA, CDR2 FQGNSA, per germline. The CDR3 DNA reads TGTGCCAGCATGATCATAGCGGGGAATGAGCAGTTCTTC. Protein sequence: CASMIIAGNEQFF.

This clonotype was seen only a few times. The J gene is TRBJ2-3, the V gene TRBV5-1; the D is unclear. Deletions cut 3 bases from V and 0 bases from J, with 8 bases between. Germline-derived CDR1 and CDR2 are SGHRS and YFSETQ. The CDR3 consists of 14 residues. The DNA for the CDR3 is TGCGCCAGCAGCTACGACACGAGCACAGATACGCAGTATTTT. Protein sequence: CASSYDTSTDTQYF.

The V and J genes are TRBV4-3 and TRBJ1-2, with 7 bases identical to TRBD1. CDR3 length equals 17 residues. Looked up from germline, CDR1 is LGHNA and CDR2 is YSLEER. V lost 0 bases to trimming and J lost 0 bases; unmatched junction nucleotides: 7. The CDR3 nucleotides are TGCGCCAGCAGCCAAGATCGGGACAGCATAACTAACTATGGCTACACCTTC. Protein product: CASSQDRDSITNYGYTF.

The rearrangement joins TRBV10-3 to TRBJ2-5; D might be TRBD1 (6 bases). The J call is in doubt because the DNA end fits TRBJ2-1 better. CDR1 is ENHRY, CDR2 SYGVKD, per germline. The CDR3 extends over 14 amino acids. CDR3 DNA: TGTGCCATCCAGGCCACAGGGCTGAACAATGAGCAGTTCTTC. Its translation is CAIQATGLNNEQFF.

About this clonotype itself: Compared with germline, one end of the junction differs, possibly owing to a read error. The genes are TRBV28 and TRBJ1-2; 7 nucleotides line up with TRBD1. The CDR3 consists of 17 residues. CDR1 is MDHEN and CDR2 is SYDVKM in the germline V gene. This chain's CDR3 is CASSLVETGDTNYDYTF. The CDR3 region has the DNA TGTGCCAGCAGTTTGGTTGAAACAGGGGATACTAACTATGACTACACCTTC.

The rearrangement joins TRBV20-1 to TRBJ2-5; 7 positions match TRBD2. CDR1 and CDR2 from the germline V gene are DFQATT and SNEGSKA (reference sequence). The CDR3 sequence is 14 residues long. J lost 5 bases, V lost 1 base, and 7 bases had no gene match. In nucleotides, the CDR3 is TGCAGTGCTAGAGTGGGGGGGTCCGGGGAGACCCAGTACTTC. This encodes CSARVGGSGETQYF.

This clonotype was seen only a few times. V and J are TRBV29-1 and TRBJ2-5, with D unresolved. The CDR3 totals 13 residues. Germline loops: CDR1 SQVTM, CDR2 ANQGSEA. The CDR3 sequence is CNAGPSGGETQYF. For the CDR3, the DNA is TGCAACGCTGGGCCCTCGGGTGGGGAGACCCAGTACTTC. Complete variable domain (other parts from reference TRBV29-1 and TRBJ2-5): SAVISQKPSRDICQRGTSLTIQCQVDSQVTMMFWYRQQPGQSLTLIATANQGSEATYESGFVIDKFPISRPNLTFSTLTVSNMSPEDSSIYLCNAGPSGGETQYFGPGTRLLVL.

The genes are TRBV15 and TRBJ1-5; the D is unclear. From germline, CDR1 is LNHNV and CDR2 YYDKDF (reference sequence). The V and J ends lost 8 bases and 0 bases respectively, with 8 bases between them. This CDR3 spans 13 amino acids. The CDR3 DNA follows: TGTGCCACCGGACGAGTTAGCAATCAGCCCCAGCATTTT. This gives the protein CATGRVSNQPQHF.

This clonotype was detected only a few times. The genes are TRBV12-3 or TRBV12-4 and TRBJ2-2, with a tentative D call TRBD1 (5 bases). The CDR3 length is 14 residues. Trimming cost V 7 bases and J 0 bases, with 9 bases left between them. DNA for the CDR3: TGTGCCAGCATTAGGGGCGCGAACACCGGGGAGCTGTTTTTT. The encoded protein is CASIRGANTGELFF.

The chain joins TRBV27 to TRBJ1-5; TRBD1 matches 10 bases. The germline V gene encodes CDR1 MNHEY and CDR2 SMNVEV (reference sequence). This CDR3 contains 16 residues. With 8 bases clipped from V and 0 bases from J, the junction kept 7 bases outside the gene matches. The CDR3 here is CASPRQGAFSNQPQHF. CDR3 coding DNA: TGTGCCAGCCCGAGACAGGGGGCTTTTAGCAATCAGCCCCAGCATTTT.

There are a few counts of this clonotype. The V gene is TRBV7-2, the J gene TRBJ2-5; the D gene is possibly TRBD2 (7 bases). Trimming left V 1 base short and J 1 base short, with 10 bases between. The germline gives CDR1 SGHTA, CDR2 FQGNSA. The CDR3 totals 15 residues. The CDR3 region is CASSLEGGSQETQYF. DNA for the CDR3: TGTGCCAGCAGCTTAGAGGGGGGGAGCCAAGAGACCCAGTACTTC. Filled out from reference TRBV7-2 and TRBJ2-5, the complete variable domain reads GAGVSQSPSNKVTEKGKDVELRCDPISGHTALYWYRQSLGQGLEFLIYFQGNSAPDKSGLPSDRFSAERTGGSVSTLTIQRTQQEDSAVYLCASSLEGGSQETQYFGPGTRLLVL.

The chain recombines TRBV25-1 with TRBJ2-1; D uncertain. The J call is doubtful: the DNA matches TRBJ2-5 better. The CDR3 extends over 14 amino acids. Germline values: CDR1 MGHDK, CDR2 SYGVNS. The CDR3 nucleotides read TGTGCCAGCAGTGAAGCTAGATCCCGAGAGACCCAGTACTTC. Its protein product is CASSEARSRETQYF.

This clonotype was detected only a few times. This chain connects TRBV4-3 to TRBJ2-1; D remains ambiguous. This CDR3 is 13 amino acids long. The ends were cut back, 0 bases at V and 7 bases at J, with 7 bases in the middle. The germline V gene has CDR1 LGHNA and CDR2 YSLEER. The CDR3 sequence is CASSQDSQNEQFF. As DNA, the CDR3 is TGCGCCAGCAGCCAAGACTCCCAAAATGAGCAGTTCTTC.

This clonotype has a handful of counts. The rearrangement joins TRBV6-5 to TRBJ2-7; no firm D call. Trimming removed 10 bases at V and 1 base at J, with 17 bases between. This CDR3 is built from 14 residues. The germline V gene has CDR1 MNHEY and CDR2 SVGAGI. The DNA for the CDR3 is TGTGCCACTCACTCACCGGAGTTGTCCTACGAGCAGTACTTC. Protein: CATHSPELSYEQYF.

Comments on this clonotype: Mismatch with germline at one junction end may stem from a read error. The chain carries TRBV24-1 and TRBJ1-1; D remains ambiguous. This CDR3 contains 12 residues. Germline CDR1 KGHDR, CDR2 SFDVKD. CDR3 nucleotide sequence: TGTGCCACCAGTGCCCCGGGTGGGGTCCGGGTCTTT. This gives the protein CATSAPGGVRVF.

This clonotype has at least ten counts. The gene calls are TRBV28 and TRBJ2-1; TRBD1 is a possible D gene (7 bases). Trimming stripped 7 bases from V and 6 bases from J, with 19 bases between. This CDR3 has 15 amino acids. The germline gives CDR1 MDHEN, CDR2 SYDVKM. CDR3 in amino acids: CASTPSSQGGNEQFF. The DNA of the CDR3 is TGTGCCAGCACCCCCTCAAGCCAGGGGGGCAATGAGCAGTTCTTC.

In its sample, this clonotype was seen a few times. The chain joins TRBV5-5 to TRBJ2-5, with D possibly being TRBD1 (6 bases). The assigned J gene may be wrong: the sequence end matches TRBJ2-1 better. Germline CDR1 reads SGHKS; CDR2 reads YYEKEE (reference sequence). The CDR3 loop spans 15 amino acids. CDR3 protein: CASSLLTTGGVGQFF. CDR3 nucleotide sequence: TGTGCCAGCAGCTTGCTAACGACAGGTGGTGTGGGGCAGTTCTTC.